The 8 T cell receptor beta chains in this list originate from one sample, sequenced in a study of blood T cells in healthy people across ages. For the second PCR, which ran for 7 to 11 cycles, a sample-barcoded 5' primer and a J-beta primer mix were used. TCRdb re-derived calls from the 5' RACE reads in MiXCR, one entry per CDR3 protein. The sample yields about 1.5 million distinct CDR3 sequences, 40% to 45% seen once. Sample: blood. The receptors derive from a woman aged 18-35 years in good health.

The chain carries TRBV29-1 and TRBJ1-1; D unclear. Germline lookup yields CDR1 SQVTM and CDR2 ANQGSEA. The V end lost 1 base, the J end lost 0 bases, and 9 bases lay between the germline ends. The CDR3 contains 14 residues. Here the CDR3 DNA reads TGCAGCGTTGAAGGACGGTTGATGAACACTGAAGCTTTCTTT. As protein: CSVEGRLMNTEAFF.

This clonotype has just a few counts. The V and J genes are TRBV6-5 and TRBJ2-5; TRBD2 aligns across 12 bases. There are 16 residues in the CDR3. The germline V gene has CDR1 MNHEY and CDR2 SVGAGI. V lost 4 bases to trimming and J lost 1 base; unmatched junction nucleotides: 4. In nucleotides, the CDR3 is TGTGCCAGCAGTTTTATACTAGCGGGGGGCCAAGAGACCCAGTACTTC. This encodes CASSFILAGGQETQYF.

The chain combines TRBV20-1 with TRBJ1-5, with a tentative D call TRBD1 (6 bases). The V gene lost 2 bases and the J gene lost 5 bases, with 13 bases spanning the gap. Per germline, CDR1 DFQATT and CDR2 SNEGSKA (reference sequence). This CDR3 region has 14 residues. CDR3 amino acids: CSARSPGVDQPQHF. For the CDR3, the DNA is TGCAGTGCTAGAAGCCCAGGGGTCGATCAGCCCCAGCATTTT.

This clonotype has just a few counts. The chain carries TRBV7-8 and TRBJ2-7; TRBD1 agrees at 8 bases. The CDR3 loop spans 14 amino acids. Germline V gene lookup returns CDR1 SGHVS and CDR2 FQNEAQ. J lost 5 bases, V lost 5 bases, and 8 bases had no gene match. The CDR3 spells CASSLYPTGDEQYF. The CDR3 DNA reads as TGTGCCAGCAGCCTATACCCGACAGGGGACGAGCAGTACTTC.

In its sample, this clonotype was seen a few times. The chain has TRBV28 and TRBJ2-7, with D perhaps assigned TRBD1 or TRBD2 (5 bases each). V was shortened by 7 bases and J by 6 bases, with 13 bases between the two germline ends. There are 12 residues in the CDR3. CDR1 MDHEN and CDR2 SYDVKM come from the germline V gene. The CDR3, as DNA: TGTGCCAGCACTGGGACCAGACCCGAGCAGTACTTC. It translates to CASTGTRPEQYF.

V is TRBV7-9 and J is TRBJ2-1; 10 nucleotides agree with TRBD2. V dropped 5 bases and J dropped 7; count of bases not matched to a gene: 8. The CDR3 contains 15 residues. Germline V gene lookup returns CDR1 SEHNR and CDR2 FQNEAQ (reference sequence). The CDR3 loop is CASSELAGGINEQFF. CDR3 DNA: TGTGCCAGCAGCGAATTAGCGGGGGGCATTAATGAGCAGTTCTTC.

This clonotype was seen only a few times. The chain links TRBV7-2 to TRBJ2-1; D is perhaps TRBD1 (6 bases). This CDR3 is 16 amino acids long. Trimming removed 7 bases at V and 1 base at J, with 17 bases between. Germline V CDR1 and CDR2: SGHTA, FQGNSA. In DNA form, the CDR3 reads TGTGCCAGCAAAGATTTAGGACAGCTATCCTACAATGAGCAGTTCTTC. This translates into CASKDLGQLSYNEQFF.

This clonotype has only a few counts. The chain employs TRBV30 and TRBJ2-1; D might be TRBD2 (5 bases). CDR1 GTSNPN and CDR2 SVGIG come from the germline V gene (reference sequence). CDR3 length: 14 amino acids. V shed 0 bases and J shed 3 bases, with 9 bases lying between them. This CDR3 reads CAWSVRDYYNEQFF. The CDR3 DNA follows: TGTGCCTGGAGTGTACGAGACTACTACAATGAGCAGTTCTTC.